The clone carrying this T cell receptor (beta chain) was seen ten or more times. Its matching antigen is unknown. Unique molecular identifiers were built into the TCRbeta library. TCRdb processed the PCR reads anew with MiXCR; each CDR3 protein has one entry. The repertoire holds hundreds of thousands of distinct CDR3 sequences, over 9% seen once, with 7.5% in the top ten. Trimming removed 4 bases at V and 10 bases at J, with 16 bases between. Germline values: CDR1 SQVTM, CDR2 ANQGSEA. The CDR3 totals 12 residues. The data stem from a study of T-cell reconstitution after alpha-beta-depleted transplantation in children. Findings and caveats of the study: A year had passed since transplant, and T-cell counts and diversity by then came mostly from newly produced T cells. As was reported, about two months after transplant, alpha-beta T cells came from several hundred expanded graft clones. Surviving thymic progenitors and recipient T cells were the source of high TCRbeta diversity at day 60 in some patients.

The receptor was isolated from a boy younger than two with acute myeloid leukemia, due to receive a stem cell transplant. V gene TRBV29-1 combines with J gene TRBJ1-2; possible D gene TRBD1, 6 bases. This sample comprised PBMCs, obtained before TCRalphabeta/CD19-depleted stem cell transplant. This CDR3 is CSVGSRGDLYTF. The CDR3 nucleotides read TGCAGCGTTGGCTCCAGGGGAGATCTCTACACCTTC.